These 10 T cell receptor beta chains were sequenced from one sample in a study of T cell clones after liver transplantation. Produced via immunoSEQ multiplex PCR; TCRdb's table is partial and in-frame only. The sample carries tens of thousands of clones, about 64% recorded once. The input for sequencing was CD4+ T cells from blood, taken before liver transplant. These receptors all stem from a human donor who received a liver transplant.

In this sample, this clone turned up many times. V and J are TRBV6-5 and TRBJ2-7, with 8 bases fitting TRBD2. The length of the CDR3 is 14 residues. CDR1 is MNHEY and CDR2 is SVGAGI in the germline V gene. V shed 6 bases and J 0 bases; nucleotides not matched to a gene: 4. The CDR3 loop is CASSRSGGSYEQYF. The CDR3 bases are TGTGCCAGCAGCCGAAGCGGGGGCTCCTACGAGCAGTACTTC.

This chain connects TRBV2 to TRBJ2-7; TRBD1 might be the D (5 bases). The germline V gene has CDR1 SNHLY and CDR2 FYNNEI. Trimming removed 2 bases from V and 6 bases from J, with 11 bases in between. This CDR3 contains 13 residues. CDR3 DNA sequence: TGTGCCAGCAGTGAAAAGGAAAGGGGCGAGCAGTACTTC. Its protein is CASSEKERGEQYF. The full variable domain, in which reference TRBV2 and TRBJ2-7 provide the parts outside the CDR3, is EPEVTQTPSHQVTQMGQEVILRCVPISNHLYFYWYRQILGQKVEFLVSFYNNEISEKSEIFDDQFSVERPDGSNFTLKIRSTKLEDSAMYFCASSEKERGEQYFGPGTRLTVT.

Comment on this clone: One end of the junction does not line up with germline, which may come from a read error. The rearrangement uses TRBV25-1 and TRBJ2-4, with 9 bases fitting TRBD1. The length of the CDR3 is 15 residues. Germline V gene lookup returns CDR1 MGHDK and CDR2 SYGVNS. Here the CDR3 DNA reads TGTGCCAGCAGTGAAACGAACTATGGGACAGGGCCAACTAACTTC. Its protein is CASSETNYGTGPTNF.

This clone was seen a few times. V is TRBV11-3 and J is TRBJ1-2, with D perhaps matching TRBD1 (6 bases). This CDR3 contains 12 residues. Germline V CDR1 and CDR2: SGHNT, YENEEA. DNA for the CDR3: TGTGCGAGGGGGGGAGGGGAAGATGGCTACACCTTC. Its translation is CARGGGEDGYTF. Full variable domain (missing parts from reference TRBV11-3 and TRBJ1-2): EAGVVQSPRYKIIEKKQPVAFWCNPISGHNTLYWYLQNLGQGPELLIRYENEEAVDDSQLPKDRFSAERLKGVDSTLKIQPAELGDSAVYLCARGGGEDGYTFGSGTRLTVV.

V gene TRBV7-9 combines with J gene TRBJ2-7; no clear D gene. The CDR3 runs 14 residues. V shed 4 bases and J shed 2 bases, with 12 bases lying between them. Germline V gene sequence: CDR1 SEHNR, CDR2 FQNEAQ (reference sequence). The CDR3 DNA is TGTGCCAGCAGCTCCCCCTTAAAGCCCTACGAGCAGTACTTC. This sequence encodes CASSSPLKPYEQYF.

This clone was detected a few times. The chain couples TRBV30 to TRBJ1-6; D is perhaps TRBD1 (6 bases). The length of the CDR3 is 15 residues. Germline-derived CDR1 and CDR2 are GTSNPN and SVGIG (reference sequence). V lost 1 base, J lost 9 bases, and 16 bases lay in between. DNA of the CDR3: TGTGCCTGGAGTGACAGGGAGTGGTATGGTTCACCCCTCCACTTT. Protein sequence: CAWSDREWYGSPLHF.

A few counts support this clone. The rearrangement uses TRBV6-5 and TRBJ1-6; 10 bases align to TRBD1. Germline CDR1 MNHEY, CDR2 SVGAGI. This CDR3 has 15 residues. J gave up 9 bases and V 5 bases, and 7 bases lay outside the gene matches. In DNA, the CDR3 is TGTGCCAGCAGTCCTTCGACAGGGGGCGTTTCACCCCTCCACTTT. Translating it yields CASSPSTGGVSPLHF.

Concerning this clone: At the DNA level, this CDR3 is encoded by other sequences in the same sample as well. The V and J genes are TRBV7-2 and TRBJ2-7; 10 bases are shared with TRBD2. CDR1 and CDR2 from the germline V gene are SGHTA and FQGNSA. The V segment lost 0 bases and the J segment 4 bases; nucleotides outside the gene matches: 3. This CDR3 has 15 amino acids. The chain's CDR3 is CASSLAPLAGYEQYF. The CDR3 DNA sequence: TGTGCCAGCAGCTTAGCTCCACTAGCGGGGTACGAGCAGTACTTC.

This clone was seen a handful of times. This chain links TRBV10-3 with TRBJ2-2; D possibly corresponds to TRBD1 (6 bases). Germline V gives CDR1 ENHRY, CDR2 SYGVKD. The CDR3 is 16 amino acids. V was shortened by 3 bases and J by 6 bases, with 17 bases between the two germline ends. Here the CDR3 DNA reads TGTGCCATCAGTGAAGCCACACAGGGTAGGGCCGGGGAGCTGTTTTTT. Translation gives CAISEATQGRAGELFF.

A few counts support this clone. The CDR3 spells CASRERGPYEQYF. The CDR3 nucleotides read TGTGCCAGCAGAGAGCGGGGGCCCTACGAGCAGTACTTC. The chain couples TRBV6-5 to TRBJ2-7; TRBD2 matches 8 bases. After removal of 6 bases from V and 2 bases from J, the junction contained 3 bases not matched to a gene. The CDR3 loop spans 13 amino acids. Per the germline V gene, CDR1 is MNHEY and CDR2 is SVGAGI.